This T cell receptor (beta chain) was identified in a study of OX40 agonist ivuxolimab in advanced cancers. Study in general: Given to patients was ivuxolimab, an agonistic anti-OX40 (CD134) antibody.

Trimming pared 7 bases from V and 1 base from J, leaving 18 bases between. This CDR3 has 16 residues. Looked up from germline, CDR1 is MNHNY and CDR2 is SVGAGI (reference sequence). The repertoire was sequenced with immunoSEQ multiplex PCR; TCRdb's copy has only in-frame clones and lacks some. The top ten clones hold about 0.17% of a sample with 85,000 to 100,000 clones, approximately 94% of them seen once. This clonotype was sampled from an adult with an advanced solid tumor such as melanoma, head and neck, liver or kidney cancer. The V call is TRBV6-6, the J call TRBJ2-3; D remains unclear. The source material was CD4+ or CD8+ T cells sorted from blood, sampled in a trial of the OX40 agonist ivuxolimab. The CDR3, as DNA: TGTGCCAGCATGACCTTACTCGGGTGGGGCACAGATACGCAGTATTTT. It translates to CASMTLLGWGTDTQYF.